A single sample is the source of the 7 T cell receptor beta chains below, sequenced in a study of blood T cell repertoires in COVID-19. Data came from immunoSEQ multiplex PCR; TCRdb stores just in-frame clones and leaves some out. Among 230,000 or so clones listed, more than 80% were seen once. Sequencing was carried out using PBMCs or T cells enriched from blood (not recorded which). These receptors all come from a woman aged 40 to 50 with acute COVID-19.

The chain recombines TRBV27 with TRBJ1-2; 8 positions agree with TRBD1. This CDR3 contains 16 residues. V gave up 5 bases and J gave up 7 bases; unmatched junction bases: 15. The germline V gene encodes CDR1 MNHEY and CDR2 SMNVEV (reference sequence). The CDR3 loop reads CASSPLGQEARSGYTF. For the CDR3, the DNA is TGTGCCAGCAGTCCCCTGGGACAGGAAGCACGGAGTGGCTACACCTTC.

The chain combines TRBV9 with TRBJ1-1; 8 positions agree with TRBD1. The CDR3 covers 15 residues. J was trimmed by 6 bases and V by 3 bases; bases with no gene match: 10. Germline V gives CDR1 SGDLS, CDR2 YYNGEE. CDR3 region: CASSDRTGSGAEAFF. The CDR3 DNA sequence: TGTGCCAGCAGCGACCGGACAGGGAGTGGGGCTGAAGCTTTCTTT.

This clone showed up just a few times. This chain joins TRBV29-1 and TRBJ1-1; D ambiguous. V gave up 4 bases and J gave up 3 bases, with 12 bases separating them. This CDR3 comprises 13 residues. In germline, CDR1 is SQVTM, CDR2 ANQGSEA. The CDR3 region is CSVVWSPDTEAFF. In nucleotides, the CDR3 is TGCAGCGTTGTGTGGAGTCCGGACACTGAAGCTTTCTTT.

There are a few counts of this clone. The chain links TRBV6-5 to TRBJ2-5; tentatively, D is TRBD1 (5 bases). This CDR3 comprises 14 residues. Trimming removed 6 bases from V and 1 base from J, with 12 bases in between. Germline V gene lookup returns CDR1 MNHEY and CDR2 SVGAGI. The CDR3, as DNA: TGTGCCAGCAGCCCCGGACACAGCCAAGAGACCCAGTACTTC. Its translation is CASSPGHSQETQYF.

The CDR3 loop is CASSSSGAGEAFF. As DNA, the CDR3 is TGTGCCAGCAGCTCCAGTGGTGCGGGGGAAGCTTTCTTT. This chain uses TRBV7-8 with TRBJ1-1; D unresolved. Germline-derived CDR1 and CDR2 are SGHVS and FQNEAQ. The V gene lost 4 bases and the J gene lost 8 bases, with 14 bases spanning the gap. The length of the CDR3 is 13 residues.

The chain joins TRBV5-1 to TRBJ1-1; D not resolved. Germline CDR1 and CDR2: SGHRS and YFSETQ. CDR3 size: 14 residues. The ends were cut back, 1 base at V and 10 bases at J, with 17 bases in the middle. Here the CDR3 DNA reads TGCGCCAGCAGCTTGACTACCGAACCGAGGATAGCTTTCTTT. Residues: CASSLTTEPRIAFF.

The rearrangement uses TRBV5-6 and TRBJ2-7; no clear D. The CDR3 contains 12 residues. Germline V gene data show CDR1 as SGHDT and CDR2 as YYEEEE. V was cut by 0 bases and J by 5 bases, with 6 bases left in between. The CDR3 DNA is TGTGCCAGCAGCTTGGAACTGAACGAGCAGTACTTC. Protein product: CASSLELNEQYF.